This T cell receptor (beta chain) appears in the sequencing data of a study of regulatory T cells in long-lasting Graves disease (dated by TCRdb to the early 2020s). As for the study more broadly: Persistent Graves' disease meant more than 5 years of antithyroid drug treatment with TSH receptor autoantibodies that stayed positive. Patients with persistent Graves' disease were compared with patients with newly diagnosed Graves' disease using TCR sequencing and RNA sequencing of peripheral blood. The study was registered as a clinical trial and conducted in China. A total of about 33 samples were covered by TCR sequencing, comprising approximately 13 persistent and 20 or so newly diagnosed Graves' disease patients. Persistent Graves' disease patients in the clinical cohort had taken antithyroid drugs for roughly 10 years on average. The investigation overall reported the following: TRBV28, TRBJ1-2 and TRBJ2-5 were preferentially used in persistent disease, while TRBV20-1 and TRBJ2-1 were favored in newly diagnosed disease. Persistent patients shared more public clonotypes among themselves (around 2,700) than newly diagnosed patients did (approximately 870). Lower TCR Shannon entropy and fewer highly expanded clones were observed in persistent Graves' disease patients than in newly diagnosed patients, which suggested clonal expansion. Only peripheral blood was studied, because thyroid tissue, the primary lesion, was inaccessible. Only the TCR beta chain was sequenced and analyzed. As a limitation, the authors acknowledged that the small sample size may reduce accuracy.

The receptor library was made with multiplex PCR. Sequencing used an Illumina HiSeq 4000. TCR beta libraries were built with iRepertoire HTBI primers and Arm-PCR amplification of CDR3 regions. Gel purification was performed on PCR products prior to sequencing. The study's processing was this. A total of some 65 TRBV and under 15 TRBJ segments were identified across samples and were used for gene usage analysis of CDR3 amino acid clonotypes. COPE and FqMerger were used to merge filtered high-quality paired reads into contigs. BLAST was used to align contigs to IMGT TRBV, TRBD and TRBJ reference genes, and CDR3 was defined according to IMGT. Any clonotype with a frequency above 0.1% was classified as a highly expanded clone. Shannon entropy was used to measure repertoire diversity, and the Gini coefficient was used to measure V-J evenness. A clonotype was considered public if more than one individual shared it. The public reads were reprocessed in TCRdb via fastp at Q25 and MiXCR, keeping in-frame beta chains. Identical CDR3 protein sequences are pooled into one entry, listed with their most common genes and DNA. These V and J calls originate from TCRdb's pipeline instead of the authors' own analysis. The sample table records 390,000 or so distinct CDR3 sequences; less than 30% of these occur just once. The ten largest make up 28% of the sample.

The sample's time point label is to be understood as: persistent/refractory GD, antithyroid drugs over 5 years with positive TRAb. For both TCR sequencing and RNA sequencing, RNA was extracted from PBMCs in TRIzol. Graves' disease was diagnosed according to American Thyroid Association guidelines. The patients came from an endocrinology department in Xi'an, China. Each patient gave roughly 10 milliliters of peripheral blood, collected in an EDTA anticoagulant tube. Ficoll Paque Plus density gradient separation was used to isolate PBMCs, and no further T cell sorting was done. An Agilent 2100 Bioanalyzer and agarose gel were used to check RNA quality, and a NanoDrop 2000 was used to measure RNA concentration. This clonotype was recorded at least ten times. The specificity of this receptor is unknown. No quality values exist for individual bases; no much larger clone is one base distant. Including cysteine and phenylalanine, the CDR3 has 15 amino acids. Only the CDR3 DNA stays, 45 bases, in frame from base 1. CDR1 SGHAT and CDR2 FQNNGV are derived from the germline V gene. Relative to germline, V is 0 bases shorter and J is 0 bases shorter, with 5 bases between their ends.

The chain employs TRBV11-2 and TRBJ1-4, with the identity of the D gene unclear. The receptor was isolated from a woman in her thirties or forties with Graves disease. Donor details come from another sample of the same person, matched by shared clones. Sample: peripheral blood mononuclear cells (PBMCs), taken when the disease was refractory, from a patient treated with antithyroid drugs. DNA sequence: TGTGCCAGCAGCTTAGAATGGGCAACTAATGAAAAACTGTTTTTT. It codes for CASSLEWATNEKLFF.